The 27 T cell receptor beta chains below come from one sample, sequenced in a study of T-cell memory formation after mild COVID-19. TCRdb re-analysed the 5' RACE reads in MiXCR, keeping a single row per CDR3 protein. This table has roughly 250,000 distinct CDR3 sequences, around 17% appearing once. The sequenced sample was PBMCs or a T cell subset sorted from them (not recorded which). The receptor source for this set is a young man who had mild COVID-19 (a few samples of this study predate the infection). Cell type and time point are not known.

The V gene is TRBV7-2, the J gene TRBJ2-5; no clear D gene. The CDR3 is made up of 15 amino acids. Germline CDR1 and CDR2: SGHTA and FQGNSA. V lost 1 base and J 0 bases, leaving 9 bases between the germline ends. The DNA for the CDR3 is TGTGCCAGCAGCTTAGGTGGTAGGGACCAAGAGACCCAGTACTTC. Its translation: CASSLGGRDQETQYF.

The rearrangement links TRBV29-1 to TRBJ1-1, with D hard to call. Germline loops: CDR1 SQVTM, CDR2 ANQGSEA. The CDR3 has 15 amino acids. Trimming removed 4 bases from V and 1 base from J, with 16 bases in between. The CDR3 DNA is TGCAGCGTTGCGGGAAAGTACACGGAGAACACTGAAGCTTTCTTT. Translating it yields CSVAGKYTENTEAFF.

The rearrangement links TRBV27 to TRBJ1-6, with 7 bases matching TRBD1. This CDR3 region has 15 residues. Germline values: CDR1 MNHEY, CDR2 SMNVEV (reference sequence). V shed 7 bases, J shed 7 bases, and the junction held 10 bases outside the gene matches. Written as DNA, the CDR3 is TGTGCCAGCACCCTAGGGGGCAGGGGAAATTCACCCCTCCACTTT. Protein product: CASTLGGRGNSPLHF.

The chain joins TRBV5-4 to TRBJ1-6; D is possibly TRBD1 (5 bases). This CDR3 has 13 residues. The V end lost 4 bases, the J end lost 8 bases, and 10 bases lay between the germline ends. Germline V gene lookup returns CDR1 SGHNT and CDR2 YYREEE (reference sequence). CDR3 loop: CASSGGWDSPLHF. CDR3 bases: TGTGCCAGCAGCGGGGGGTGGGATTCACCCCTCCACTTT.

This clonotype was observed a few times. The V call is TRBV25-1, the J call TRBJ1-5, with D maybe TRBD1 (6 bases). The CDR3 consists of 14 residues. The germline gives CDR1 MGHDK, CDR2 SYGVNS. The V end was cut by 1 base, the J end by 5 bases, with 9 bases between. This chain's CDR3 is CASSESSGDQPQHF. The CDR3 nucleotides read TGTGCCAGCAGTGAATCTTCAGGGGATCAGCCCCAGCATTTT.

This clonotype was seen repeatedly, ten times or more. The chain carries TRBV5-4 and TRBJ1-6; 7 positions match TRBD1. CDR1 and CDR2 (germline): SGHNT, YYREEE (reference sequence). V shed 1 base, J shed 12 bases, and the junction held 7 bases outside the gene matches. The CDR3 has 14 amino acids. The CDR3 region has the DNA TGTGCCAGCAGCTTGAACAGGGGCGCGAAACCCCTCCACTTT. As protein: CASSLNRGAKPLHF.

The chain carries TRBV5-1 and TRBJ2-7; D is possibly TRBD2 (5 bases). This CDR3 spans 13 amino acids. V lost 0 bases to trimming and J lost 5 bases, with 9 bases between them. CDR1 and CDR2 from the germline V gene are SGHRS and YFSETQ. CDR3 coding DNA: TGCGCCAGCAGCTTGGCCGGGGTGGACGAGCAGTACTTC. This translates into CASSLAGVDEQYF.

This clonotype came up a few times. The chain has TRBV20-1 and TRBJ2-2; the D gene is possibly TRBD1 (6 bases). Trimming removed 1 base from V and 2 bases from J, with 14 bases in between. The CDR3 totals 16 residues. CDR1 is DFQATT, CDR2 SNEGSKA, per germline (reference sequence). The CDR3 protein is CSARAPGAVNTGELFF. CDR3 nucleotide sequence: TGCAGTGCTAGAGCCCCAGGGGCAGTCAACACCGGGGAGCTGTTTTTT.

V is TRBV7-8 and J is TRBJ2-4; either TRBD1 or TRBD2 may supply D (6 bases each). This CDR3 has 15 amino acids. The germline V and J ends were trimmed by 5 bases and 4 bases, with 15 bases remaining between them. Germline values: CDR1 SGHVS, CDR2 FQNEAQ. This chain's CDR3 is CASSPLGGGKNIQYF. In DNA, the CDR3 is TGTGCCAGCAGCCCCCTCGGAGGGGGGAAAAACATTCAGTACTTC.

V is TRBV20-1 and J is TRBJ1-6; TRBD1 aligns across 11 bases. V dropped 6 bases and J dropped 1; count of bases not matched to a gene: 2. The CDR3 spans 15 residues. In germline, CDR1 is DFQATT, CDR2 SNEGSKA (reference sequence). CDR3 nucleotide sequence: TGCAGTGCAGGGGACAGGGGGTCCTATAATTCACCCCTCCACTTT. Encoded protein: CSAGDRGSYNSPLHF.

V usage is TRBV5-6 and J usage is TRBJ1-4; unclear D gene. This CDR3 region has 14 residues. Germline V gene lookup returns CDR1 SGHDT and CDR2 YYEEEE. Trimming removed 6 bases from V and 7 bases from J, with 16 bases in between. The CDR3 spells CASNPAAISEKLFF. CDR3 sequence (DNA): TGTGCCAGCAACCCCGCGGCGATCAGTGAAAAACTGTTTTTT.

This clonotype was seen a single time. V and J are TRBV11-2 and TRBJ2-5, with a tentative D call TRBD2 (6 bases). Germline CDR1 SGHAT, CDR2 FQNNGV. V lost 0 bases and J 2 bases, leaving 10 bases between the germline ends. The CDR3 covers 15 residues. CDR3 sequence (DNA): TGTGCCAGCAGCTTAGAGTCGGGGGATCAAGAGACCCAGTACTTC. This translates into CASSLESGDQETQYF.

The CDR3 DNA sequence: TGTGCCAGCAGTTTCTTAGGTCTCGGGATGGGCTACACCTTC. Amino acid sequence: CASSFLGLGMGYTF. The rearrangement links TRBV12-3 or TRBV12-4 to TRBJ1-2; D is unresolved. The CDR3 consists of 14 residues. Trimming pared 3 bases from V and 8 bases from J, leaving 16 bases between.

This clonotype showed up just a few times. The chain joins TRBV7-2 to TRBJ1-3; TRBD1 matches 7 bases. Germline CDR1 reads SGHTA; CDR2 reads FQGNSA. This CDR3 contains 16 residues. The trim removed 1 base at V and 4 bases at J, leaving 7 bases unmatched. CDR3 sequence reads: CASSLEAGGRGNTIYF. DNA of the CDR3: TGTGCCAGCAGCTTAGAGGCAGGGGGAAGAGGAAACACCATATATTTT.

There are a few counts of this clonotype. CDR3 in DNA: TGTGCCAGCAGTTACGGCCTAGGGACTGAAGCTTTCTTT. Its translation is CASSYGLGTEAFF. V and J are TRBV6-5 and TRBJ1-1; D gene ambiguous. CDR1 MNHEY and CDR2 SVGAGI come from the germline V gene. The CDR3 consists of 13 residues. V was clipped by 2 bases and J by 5 bases, with 9 bases between them.

The chain recombines TRBV7-2 with TRBJ1-1; D is perhaps TRBD1 (6 bases). The CDR3 has 17 amino acids. The germline V gene encodes CDR1 SGHTA and CDR2 FQGNSA. Between the trimmed V and J ends, which lost 1 base and 1 base, there was a span of 16 bases. The CDR3 sequence is CASSLVGGFEENTEAFF. The CDR3 DNA reads as TGTGCCAGCAGCTTAGTAGGGGGTTTTGAGGAGAACACTGAAGCTTTCTTT. The variable domain in full, completed from reference TRBV7-2 and TRBJ1-1, reads GAGVSQSPSNKVTEKGKDVELRCDPISGHTALYWYRQSLGQGLEFLIYFQGNSAPDKSGLPSDRFSAERTGGSVSTLTIQRTQQEDSAVYLCASSLVGGFEENTEAFFGQGTRLTVV.

This clonotype was counted many times. This chain connects TRBV2 to TRBJ2-5; 9 nucleotides align to TRBD2. Germline V gene sequence: CDR1 SNHLY, CDR2 FYNNEI. This CDR3 is 15 amino acids long. J lost 4 bases, V lost 7 bases, and 10 bases had no gene match. CDR3 sequence reads: CASTSLAGRGETQYF. The DNA of the CDR3 is TGTGCCAGCACTTCGCTAGCGGGGCGAGGAGAGACCCAGTACTTC.

The sample holds a few counts of this clonotype. The chain couples TRBV2 to TRBJ1-6; D remains unclear. Germline-derived CDR1 and CDR2 are SNHLY and FYNNEI. The length of the CDR3 is 15 residues. Trimming shortened V by 2 bases and J by 3 bases, and 8 bases separated the two germline ends. The CDR3 loop is CASSEMGIYNSPLHF. The CDR3 region has the DNA TGTGCCAGCAGTGAAATGGGAATCTATAATTCACCCCTCCACTTT.

The rearrangement uses TRBV30 and TRBJ1-1; D is unresolved. CDR1 is GTSNPN and CDR2 is SVGIG in the germline V gene (reference sequence). The V and J ends lost 5 bases and 0 bases respectively, with 4 bases between them. CDR3 length equals 11 residues. CDR3 residues: CAWGMNTEAFF. The CDR3 nucleotides are TGTGCCTGGGGGATGAACACTGAAGCTTTCTTT.

This clonotype turned up a few times. The chain recombines TRBV27 with TRBJ2-7; D unresolved. V was trimmed by 9 bases and J by 2 bases, leaving 11 bases between them. There are 12 residues in the CDR3. Looked up from germline, CDR1 is MNHEY and CDR2 is SMNVEV (reference sequence). CDR3 region: CASWVTPYEQYF. The CDR3, as DNA: TGTGCCAGTTGGGTTACCCCCTACGAGCAGTACTTC.

The rearrangement joins TRBV7-9 to TRBJ1-3; D is unresolved. Trimming left V 3 bases short and J 1 base short, with 7 bases between. From germline, CDR1 is SEHNR and CDR2 FQNEAQ (reference sequence). The CDR3 extends over 14 amino acids. CDR3 in DNA: TGTGCCAGCAGCTTGTTGGAATCTGGAAACACCATATATTTT. This codes for CASSLLESGNTIYF.

This chain links TRBV5-6 with TRBJ1-5, with a tentative D call TRBD1 (5 bases). This CDR3 contains 16 residues. V was pared by 0 bases and J by 11 bases, with 21 bases between. Germline V CDR1 and CDR2: SGHDT, YYEEEE. The CDR3 DNA reads as TGTGCCAGCAGCTTGGGGGGCGCCCGCGCCGTAGAGACCCAGCATTTT. Translation: CASSLGGARAVETQHF. The full variable domain, in which reference TRBV5-6 and TRBJ1-5 provide the parts outside the CDR3, is DAGVTQSPTHLIKTRGQQVTLRCSPKSGHDTVSWYQQALGQGPQFIFQYYEEEERQRGNFPDRFSGHQFPNYSSELNVNALLLGDSALYLCASSLGGARAVETQHFGDGTRLSIL.

The chain carries TRBV6-4 and TRBJ2-3, with 8 positions matching TRBD2. This CDR3 comprises 14 residues. Germline V gives CDR1 MRHNA, CDR2 SNTAGT. The V and J ends lost 5 bases and 3 bases, in that order; junction bases with no gene match: 4. CDR3 sequence: CASSPGLETDTQYF. For the CDR3, the DNA is TGTGCCAGCAGTCCGGGACTAGAGACAGATACGCAGTATTTT.

The chain combines TRBV12-3 or TRBV12-4 with TRBJ2-7; TRBD2 aligns across 8 bases. This CDR3 comprises 14 residues. V was pared by 10 bases and J by 0 bases, with 8 bases of the junction left unmatched. The CDR3 DNA sequence: TGTGCCACTACCCGGGGGGGGAGCTCCTACGAGCAGTACTTC. This gives the protein CATTRGGSSYEQYF.

This clonotype was counted between two and nine times. The CDR3 spells CASSLASREETQYF. DNA of the CDR3: TGTGCCAGCAGCTTAGCGAGTAGGGAAGAGACCCAGTACTTC. The rearrangement joins TRBV7-9 to TRBJ2-5, with D unresolved. V shed 0 bases and J shed 3 bases, with 8 bases lying between them. Germline loops: CDR1 SEHNR, CDR2 FQNEAQ (reference sequence). The CDR3 covers 14 residues.

This clonotype was counted only a few times. This chain links TRBV28 with TRBJ1-1, with 10 bases lining up with TRBD1. Trimming at V came to 7 bases and at J to 11 bases, leaving 7 bases not matched to a gene. The CDR3 loop spans 12 amino acids. From germline, CDR1 is MDHEN and CDR2 SYDVKM. The CDR3 nucleotides are TGTGCCAGCACGACAGGGGGCAAGGGGGCTTTCTTT. Translation gives CASTTGGKGAFF.

This clonotype has more than one count but fewer than ten. The rearrangement links TRBV5-1 to TRBJ2-3; 9 bases align to TRBD1. The CDR3 covers 14 residues. Germline V gene data show CDR1 as SGHRS and CDR2 as YFSETQ. Trimming took 3 bases from V and 4 from J; bases not matched to a gene: 3. DNA for the CDR3: TGCGCCAGCAGCTCAGGACAGGGGTCAGATACGCAGTATTTT. It yields the protein CASSSGQGSDTQYF.